This is a list of T cell receptor beta chains from one sample in a study of CD8+CD57+ T cells in acquired aplastic anemia. In TCRdb, the reads were re-called with MiXCR into one record per CDR3 protein. Of 75,000 to 90,000 distinct CDR3 sequences in the sample, 40% to 50% are singletons; the top ten hold 60% to 75%. The sample consisted of sorted CD4+, CD8+, or CD8+CD57+ T cells (not recorded which) from PBMCs. The receptors were gathered from a human donor in good health, serving as a control. CDR3s include the opening cysteine and the closing phenylalanine or tryptophan. The order of the fields is V gene, J gene, D gene, clone size, CDR3 protein, CDR3 DNA. The D gene is left open where the match is weak. Not all rows give a size; the values are once, few, many and, for expanded clones, a class.

TRBV11-2	TRBJ1-4	-	-	CASSFEGRNEKLFF	TGTGCCAGCAGCTTTGAGGGGCGAAATGAAAAACTGTTTTTT
TRBV19	TRBJ2-7	-	many	CASSLWDGSYEQYF	TGTGCCAGTAGTCTGTGGGACGGCTCCTACGAGCAGTACTTC
TRBV9	TRBJ2-7	TRBD2	many	CASSLSGTSGSYEQYF	TGTGCCAGCAGCCTCTCCGGGACTAGCGGTTCTTACGAGCAGTACTTC
TRBV11-2	TRBJ2-7	TRBD1	once	CASSPRQGEQYF	TGTGCCAGCAGCCCGCGACAGGGCGAGCAGTACTTC
TRBV15	TRBJ2-1	-	-	CATSSSPLGTLNEQSF	TGTGCCACCAGCAGTTCCCCCCTCGGGACACTCAATGAGCAGTCCTTC
TRBV25-1	TRBJ2-3	-	-	CASRGHGADTQYF	TGTGCCAGCAGGGGGCATGGGGCAGATACGCAGTATTTT
TRBV9	TRBJ1-6	-	many	CASSSRGTNSPLHF	TGTGCCAGCAGCTCCCGTGGAACCAATTCACCCCTCCACTTT
TRBV2	TRBJ1-1	-	once	CATNRGGGWTEAFF	TGTGCCACTAACCGTGGGGGTGGATGGACTGAAGCTTTCTTT
TRBV9	TRBJ2-6	-	many	CASAQGSGANVLTF	TGTGCCAGCGCGCAGGGATCCGGGGCCAACGTCCTGACTTTC
TRBV7-2	TRBJ2-7	-	many	CASSFTGNYEQYF	TGTGCCAGCAGCTTTACAGGGAACTACGAGCAGTACTTC
TRBV19	TRBJ2-7	TRBD1	-	CARYRDRTYEQYF	TGTGCCAGGTACCGGGACAGGACCTACGAGCAGTACTTC
TRBV9	TRBJ2-1	TRBD2	many	CASSFSSGLGNEQFF	TGTGCCAGCAGCTTTTCCTCGGGACTAGGTAACGAGCAGTTCTTC
TRBV10-2	TRBJ2-5	-	-	CALGSGVQETQYF	TGTGCCCTCGGGAGTGGGGTACAAGAGACCCAGTACTTC
TRBV19	TRBJ2-2	TRBD2	few	CASSIPGTSGGDTNRHGELFF	TGTGCCAGTAGTATCCCCGGGACTAGCGGGGGGGACACGAACAGACACGGGGAGCTGTTTTTT